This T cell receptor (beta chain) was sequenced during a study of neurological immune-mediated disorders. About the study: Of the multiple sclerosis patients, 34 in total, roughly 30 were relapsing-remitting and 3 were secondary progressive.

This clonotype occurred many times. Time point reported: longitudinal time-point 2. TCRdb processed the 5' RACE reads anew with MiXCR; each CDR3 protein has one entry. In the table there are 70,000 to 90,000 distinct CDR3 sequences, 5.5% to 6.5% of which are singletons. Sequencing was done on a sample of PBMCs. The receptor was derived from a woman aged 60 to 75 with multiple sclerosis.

The CDR3 is CASSPTLGGYNEQFF. The CDR3 region has the DNA TGTGCCAGCAGCCCGACCCTAGGAGGCTACAATGAGCAGTTCTTC. This chain links TRBV11-2 with TRBJ2-1; D is perhaps TRBD2 (5 bases). Trimming cost V 5 bases and J 3 bases, with 14 bases left between them. The CDR3 contains 15 residues. Per the germline V gene, CDR1 is SGHAT and CDR2 is FQNNGV.